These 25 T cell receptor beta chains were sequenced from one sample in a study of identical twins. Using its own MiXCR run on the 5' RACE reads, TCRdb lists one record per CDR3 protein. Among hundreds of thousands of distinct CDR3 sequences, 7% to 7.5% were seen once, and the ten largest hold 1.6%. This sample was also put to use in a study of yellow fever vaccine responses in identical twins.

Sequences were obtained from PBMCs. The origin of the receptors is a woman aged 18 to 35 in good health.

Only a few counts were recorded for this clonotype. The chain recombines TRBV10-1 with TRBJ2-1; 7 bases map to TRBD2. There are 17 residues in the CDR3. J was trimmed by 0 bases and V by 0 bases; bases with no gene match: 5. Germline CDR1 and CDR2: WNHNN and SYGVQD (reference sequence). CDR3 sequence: CASSESSGIRSYNEQFF. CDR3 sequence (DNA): TGCGCCAGCAGTGAGTCGAGCGGGATCCGCTCCTACAATGAGCAGTTCTTC.

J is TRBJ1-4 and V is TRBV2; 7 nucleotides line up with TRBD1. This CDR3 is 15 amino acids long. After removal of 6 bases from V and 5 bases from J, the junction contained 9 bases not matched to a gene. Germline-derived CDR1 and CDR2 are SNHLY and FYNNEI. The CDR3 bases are TGTGCCAGCAGACTGGAAGGGGGCATAAATGAAAAACTGTTTTTT. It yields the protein CASRLEGGINEKLFF. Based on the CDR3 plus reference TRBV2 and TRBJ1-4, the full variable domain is EPEVTQTPSHQVTQMGQEVILRCVPISNHLYFYWYRQILGQKVEFLVSFYNNEISEKSEIFDDQFSVERPDGSNFTLKIRSTKLEDSAMYFCASRLEGGINEKLFFGSGTQLSVL.

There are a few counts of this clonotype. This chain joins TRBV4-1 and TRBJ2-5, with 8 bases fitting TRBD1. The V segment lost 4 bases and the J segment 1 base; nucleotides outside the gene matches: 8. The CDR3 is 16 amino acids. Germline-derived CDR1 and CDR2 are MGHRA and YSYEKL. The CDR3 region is CASSPRQGTPQETQYF. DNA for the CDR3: TGCGCCAGCAGCCCCCGACAGGGGACCCCCCAAGAGACCCAGTACTTC.

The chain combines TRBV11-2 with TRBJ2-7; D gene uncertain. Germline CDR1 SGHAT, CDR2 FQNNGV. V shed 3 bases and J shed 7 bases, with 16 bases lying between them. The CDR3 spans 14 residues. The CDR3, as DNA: TGTGCCAGCAGCTTTAGAGTTTTTTTAGAAGAGCAGTACTTC. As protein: CASSFRVFLEEQYF.

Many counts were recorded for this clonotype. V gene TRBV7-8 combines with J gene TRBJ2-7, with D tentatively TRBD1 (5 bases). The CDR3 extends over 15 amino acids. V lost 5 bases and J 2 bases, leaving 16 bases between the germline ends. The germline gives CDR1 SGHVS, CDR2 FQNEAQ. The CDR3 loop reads CASSKKAETAYEQYV. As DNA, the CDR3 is TGTGCCAGCAGCAAGAAGGCCGAGACAGCCTACGAGCAGTACGTC.

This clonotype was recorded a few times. The CDR3 coding sequence is TGTGCCAGCAGCCCGAAGGCGGGTGGCCAGGACACTGAAGCTTTCTTT. The encoded protein is CASSPKAGGQDTEAFF. The chain carries TRBV7-9 and TRBJ1-1, with D unclear. This CDR3 has 16 residues. Trimming shortened V by 5 bases and J by 3 bases, and 19 bases separated the two germline ends. Germline V CDR1 and CDR2: SEHNR, FQNEAQ (reference sequence). Drawing the rest from reference TRBV7-9 and TRBJ1-1, the complete variable domain is DTGVSQNPRHKITKRGQNVTFRCDPISEHNRLYWYRQTLGQGPEFLTYFQNEAQLEKSRLLSDRFSAERPKGSFSTLEIQRTEQGDSAMYLCASSPKAGGQDTEAFFGQGTRLTVV.

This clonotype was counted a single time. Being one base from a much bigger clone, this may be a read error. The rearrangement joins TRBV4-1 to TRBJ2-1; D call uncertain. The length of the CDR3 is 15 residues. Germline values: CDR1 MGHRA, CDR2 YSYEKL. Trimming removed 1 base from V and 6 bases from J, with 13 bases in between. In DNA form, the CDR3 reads TGCGCCAGCAGCCAAGCCGGACCAGCCCCCAATGAGCAGTTCTTC. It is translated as CASSQAGPAPNEQFF.

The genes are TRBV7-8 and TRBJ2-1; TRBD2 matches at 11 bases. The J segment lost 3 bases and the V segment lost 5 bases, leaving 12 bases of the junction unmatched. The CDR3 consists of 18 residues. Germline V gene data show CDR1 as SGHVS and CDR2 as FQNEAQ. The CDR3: CASSTGLADNYYYNEQFF. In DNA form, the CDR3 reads TGTGCCAGCAGCACGGGACTAGCGGATAATTACTACTACAATGAGCAGTTCTTC.

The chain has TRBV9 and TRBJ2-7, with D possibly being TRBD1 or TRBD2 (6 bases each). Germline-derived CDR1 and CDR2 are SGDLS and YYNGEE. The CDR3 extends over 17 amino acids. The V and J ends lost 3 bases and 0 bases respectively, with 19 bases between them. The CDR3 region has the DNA TGTGCCAGCAGCGCGGAAGCAGGGGTCGGGGGCTCCTACGAGCAGTACTTC. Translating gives CASSAEAGVGGSYEQYF. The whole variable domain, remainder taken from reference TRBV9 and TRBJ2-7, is DSGVTQTPKHLITATGQRVTLRCSPRSGDLSVYWYQQSLDQGLQFLIQYYNGEERAKGNILERFSAQQFPDLHSELNLSSLELGDSALYFCASSAEAGVGGSYEQYFGPGTRLTVT.

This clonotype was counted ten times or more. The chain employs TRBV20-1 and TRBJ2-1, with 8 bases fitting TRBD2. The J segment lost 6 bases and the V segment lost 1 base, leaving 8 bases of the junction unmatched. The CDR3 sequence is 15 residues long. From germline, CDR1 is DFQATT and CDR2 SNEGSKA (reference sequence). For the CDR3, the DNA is TGCAGTGCTAGAGGTCTTAGCGGGAATATCAATGAGCAGTTCTTC. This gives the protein CSARGLSGNINEQFF.

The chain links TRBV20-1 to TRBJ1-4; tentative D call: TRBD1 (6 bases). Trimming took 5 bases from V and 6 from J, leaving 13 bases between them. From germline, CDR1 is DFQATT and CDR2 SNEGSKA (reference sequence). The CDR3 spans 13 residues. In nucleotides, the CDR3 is TGCAGTGCTGAGGAACAGGGCGATGAAAAACTGTTTTTT. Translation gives CSAEEQGDEKLFF.

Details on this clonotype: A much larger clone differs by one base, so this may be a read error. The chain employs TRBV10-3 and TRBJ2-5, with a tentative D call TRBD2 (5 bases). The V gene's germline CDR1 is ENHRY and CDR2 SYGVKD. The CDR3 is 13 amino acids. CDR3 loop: CTISAGIQETQYF. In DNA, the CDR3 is TGTACCATCAGTGCGGGCATCCAAGAGACCCAGTACTTC.

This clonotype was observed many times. Written as DNA, the CDR3 is TGTGCCGGGGGACTAGCGGGGGCCCTGAACACCGGGGAGCTGTTTTTT. Its translation: CAGGLAGALNTGELFF. This sequence joins TRBV10-3 and TRBJ2-2; the match to TRBD2 covers 14 bases. V shed 11 bases, J shed 1 base, and the junction held 6 bases outside the gene matches. CDR1 is ENHRY and CDR2 is SYGVKD in the germline V gene. This CDR3 has 16 residues.

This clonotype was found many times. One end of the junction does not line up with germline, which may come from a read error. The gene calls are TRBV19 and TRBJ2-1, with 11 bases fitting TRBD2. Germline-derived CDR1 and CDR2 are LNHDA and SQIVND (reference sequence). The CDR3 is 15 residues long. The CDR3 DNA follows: TGCGCCAGCAGCATCGGACTAGCGGGTGGAAATGAGCAGTTCTTC. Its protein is CASSIGLAGGNEQFF.

This CDR3 is CASSSQGSYNEQFF. DNA of the CDR3: TGCGCCAGCAGCAGCCAGGGGTCCTACAATGAGCAGTTCTTC. The chain is built from TRBV4-1 and TRBJ2-1, with a possible D match to TRBD1 (6 bases). V shed 5 bases and J shed 1 base, with 9 bases lying between them. Germline V gene lookup returns CDR1 MGHRA and CDR2 YSYEKL. The CDR3 loop spans 14 amino acids.

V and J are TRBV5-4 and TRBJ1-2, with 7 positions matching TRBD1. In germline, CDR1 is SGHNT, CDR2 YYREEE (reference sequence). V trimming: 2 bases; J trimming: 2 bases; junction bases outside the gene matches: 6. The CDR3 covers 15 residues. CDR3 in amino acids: CASSFQPTGNYGYTF. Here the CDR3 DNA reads TGTGCCAGCAGCTTCCAACCGACAGGGAACTATGGCTACACCTTC.

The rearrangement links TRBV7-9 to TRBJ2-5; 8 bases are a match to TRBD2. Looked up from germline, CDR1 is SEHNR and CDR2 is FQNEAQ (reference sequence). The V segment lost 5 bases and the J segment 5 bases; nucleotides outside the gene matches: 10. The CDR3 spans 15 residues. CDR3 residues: CASSQRELGPETQYF. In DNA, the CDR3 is TGTGCCAGCAGCCAGCGGGAGCTGGGTCCGGAGACCCAGTACTTC.

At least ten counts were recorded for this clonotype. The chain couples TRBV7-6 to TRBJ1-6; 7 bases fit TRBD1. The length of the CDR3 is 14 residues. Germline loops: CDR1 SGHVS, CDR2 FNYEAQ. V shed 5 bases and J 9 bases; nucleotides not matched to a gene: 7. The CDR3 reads CASSTGTASSPLHF. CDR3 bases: TGTGCCAGCAGCACAGGGACAGCGAGTTCACCCCTCCACTTT. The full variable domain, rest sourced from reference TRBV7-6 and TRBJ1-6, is GAGVSQSPRYKVTKRGQDVALRCDPISGHVSLYWYRQALGQGPEFLTYFNYEAQQDKSGLPNDRFSAERPEGSISTLTIQRTEQRDSAMYRCASSTGTASSPLHFGNGTRLTVT.

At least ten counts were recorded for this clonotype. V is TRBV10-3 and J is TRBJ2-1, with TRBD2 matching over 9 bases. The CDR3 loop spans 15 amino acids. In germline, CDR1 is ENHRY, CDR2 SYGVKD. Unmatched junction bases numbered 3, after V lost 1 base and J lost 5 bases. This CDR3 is CAISELTSGHNEQFF. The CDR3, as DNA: TGTGCCATCAGTGAGTTGACTAGCGGACACAATGAGCAGTTCTTC.

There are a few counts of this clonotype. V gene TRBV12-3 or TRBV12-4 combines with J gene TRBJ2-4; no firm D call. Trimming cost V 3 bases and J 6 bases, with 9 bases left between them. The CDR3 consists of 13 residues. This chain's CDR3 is CASSLKDGNIQYF. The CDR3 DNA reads TGTGCCAGCAGTTTGAAGGACGGAAACATTCAGTACTTC.

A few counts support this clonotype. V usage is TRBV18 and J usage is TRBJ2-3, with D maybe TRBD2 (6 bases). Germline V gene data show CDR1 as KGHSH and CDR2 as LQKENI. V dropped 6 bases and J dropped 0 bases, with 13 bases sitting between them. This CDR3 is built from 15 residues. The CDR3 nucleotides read TGTGCCAGCTCCCTCCGGAGGGTTAGCACAGATACGCAGTATTTT. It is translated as CASSLRRVSTDTQYF. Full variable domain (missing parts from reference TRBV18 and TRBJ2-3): NAGVMQNPRHLVRRRGQEARLRCSPMKGHSHVYWYRQLPEEGLKFMVYLQKENIIDESGMPKERFSAEFPKEGPSILRIQQVVRGDSAAYFCASSLRRVSTDTQYFGPGTRLTVL.

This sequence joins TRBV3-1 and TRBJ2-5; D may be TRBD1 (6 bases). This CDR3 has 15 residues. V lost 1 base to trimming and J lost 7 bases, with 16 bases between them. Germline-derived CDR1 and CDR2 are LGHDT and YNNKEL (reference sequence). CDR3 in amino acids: CASSQARGEGGTQYF. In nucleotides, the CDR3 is TGTGCCAGCAGCCAAGCCAGGGGTGAGGGTGGGACCCAGTACTTC.

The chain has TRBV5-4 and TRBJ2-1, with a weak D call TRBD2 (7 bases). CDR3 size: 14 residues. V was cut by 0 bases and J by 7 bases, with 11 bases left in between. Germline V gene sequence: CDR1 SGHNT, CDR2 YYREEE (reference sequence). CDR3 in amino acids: CASSLAGGTNEQFF. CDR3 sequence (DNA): TGTGCCAGCAGCTTGGCGGGGGGCACGAATGAGCAGTTCTTC. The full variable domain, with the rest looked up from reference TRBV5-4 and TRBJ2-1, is ETGVTQSPTHLIKTRGQQVTLRCSSQSGHNTVSWYQQALGQGPQFIFQYYREEENGRGNFPPRFSGLQFPNYSSELNVNALELDDSALYLCASSLAGGTNEQFFGPGTRLTVL.

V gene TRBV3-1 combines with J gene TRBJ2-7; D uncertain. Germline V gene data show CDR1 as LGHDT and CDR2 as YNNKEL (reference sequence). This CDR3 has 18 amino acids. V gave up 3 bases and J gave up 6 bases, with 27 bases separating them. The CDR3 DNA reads TGTGCCAGCAGCCAGCAGCAAACCTTGAACACATATATATCCGAGCAGTACTTC. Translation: CASSQQQTLNTYISEQYF.

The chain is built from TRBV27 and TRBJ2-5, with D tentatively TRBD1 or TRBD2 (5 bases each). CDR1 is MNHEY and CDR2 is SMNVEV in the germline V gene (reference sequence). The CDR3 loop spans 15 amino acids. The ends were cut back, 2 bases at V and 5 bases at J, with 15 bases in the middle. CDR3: CASSLRQGARETQYF. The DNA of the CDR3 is TGTGCCAGCAGTTTAAGGCAGGGAGCGAGGGAGACCCAGTACTTC.